The 32 T cell receptor beta chains below all came from one sample that was sequenced in a study of control samples from healthy donors and cancer patients. Some clones are missing from TCRdb's copy, which holds only in-frame ones; the method was immunoSEQ multiplex PCR. The sample holds 150,000 to 200,000 clones, around 87% seen once. Sequencing input: blood. These receptors were collected from a woman aged 50 to 60 in good health.

The rearrangement joins TRBV9 to TRBJ2-3, with D perhaps being TRBD1 or TRBD2 (5 bases each). CDR3 length: 13 residues. Germline-derived CDR1 and CDR2 are SGDLS and YYNGEE. V lost 4 bases, J lost 6 bases, and 12 bases lay in between. This CDR3 reads CASSFGTDDTQYF. In DNA form, the CDR3 reads TGTGCCAGCAGCTTCGGGACGGACGATACGCAGTATTTT.

This chain joins TRBV6-5 and TRBJ2-7, with unresolved D. The CDR3 runs to 10 residues. Trimming shortened V by 10 bases and J by 0 bases, and 4 bases separated the two germline ends. The germline V gene encodes CDR1 MNHEY and CDR2 SVGAGI. The CDR3, as DNA: TGTGCCACTAACTCCTACGAGCAGTACTTC. Residues: CATNSYEQYF.

This chain's CDR3 is CASSLAEGNTIYF. In DNA form, the CDR3 reads TGTGCCAGCAGCTTAGCTGAGGGAAACACCATATATTTT. The rearrangement links TRBV7-7 to TRBJ1-3; D is uncertain. Germline loops: CDR1 SSHAT, CDR2 FNYEAQ (reference sequence). V dropped 0 bases and J dropped 4 bases, with 4 bases sitting between them. This CDR3 spans 13 amino acids.

The V call is TRBV9, the J call TRBJ2-3; either TRBD1 or TRBD2 may supply D (5 bases each). The germline gives CDR1 SGDLS, CDR2 YYNGEE. The CDR3 totals 15 residues. Trimming left V 4 bases short and J 5 bases short, with 17 bases between. DNA of the CDR3: TGTGCCAGCAGCCCTAGTGGGGGATCGGAAGATACGCAGTATTTT. As protein: CASSPSGGSEDTQYF.

The J gene is TRBJ2-5, the V gene TRBV5-5, with 9 bases that match TRBD1. The CDR3 is 16 residues long. Germline V gene lookup returns CDR1 SGHKS and CDR2 YYEKEE (reference sequence). Trimming at V came to 4 bases and at J to 5 bases, leaving 12 bases not matched to a gene. CDR3: CASSPRTGALGETQYF. CDR3 DNA sequence: TGTGCCAGCAGCCCACGGACAGGGGCCCTGGGGGAGACCCAGTACTTC.

The rearrangement uses TRBV6-6 and TRBJ1-1; tentative D call: TRBD1 (5 bases). CDR3 size: 13 residues. CDR1 and CDR2 from the germline V gene are MNHNY and SVGAGI (reference sequence). V lost 4 bases and J lost 3, with 9 bases in between. The CDR3 bases are TGTGCCAGCAGTTTGGGACGGGACACTGAAGCTTTCTTT. Translation gives CASSLGRDTEAFF.

The rearrangement links TRBV6-5 to TRBJ1-1; no reliable D call. CDR1 MNHEY and CDR2 SVGAGI come from the germline V gene. This CDR3 has 13 residues. Deletions cut 2 bases from V and 0 bases from J, with 4 bases between. CDR3 protein: CASSYKMNTEAFF. For the CDR3, the DNA is TGTGCCAGCAGTTACAAGATGAACACTGAAGCTTTCTTT.

The V gene is TRBV3-1 (or the pseudogene TRBV3-2), the J gene TRBJ1-6; 9 bases align to TRBD1. The V gene end was trimmed by 4 bases and the J gene end by 10 bases; junction bases not matched to a gene: 5. Per the germline V gene, CDR1 is LGHDT and CDR2 is YNNKEL (reference sequence). The CDR3 is 14 amino acids. As DNA, the CDR3 is TGTGCCAGCAGCCCGGGACAGGGATTATCACCCCTCCACTTT. It is translated as CASSPGQGLSPLHF.

This chain links TRBV5-1 with TRBJ2-3; TRBD1 aligns across 7 bases. The CDR3 length is 15 residues. J was trimmed by 5 bases and V by 3 bases; bases with no gene match: 9. CDR1 and CDR2 from the germline V gene are SGHRS and YFSETQ. CDR3 DNA: TGCGCCAGCAGCTCCCGAGGGGGCCGGGAAGATACGCAGTATTTT. Its translation is CASSSRGGREDTQYF. Using reference TRBV5-1 and TRBJ2-3 for the parts outside the CDR3, the full variable domain is KAGVTQTPRYLIKTRGQQVTLSCSPISGHRSVSWYQQTPGQGLQFLFEYFSETQRNKGNFPGRFSGRQFSNSRSEMNVSTLELGDSALYLCASSSRGGREDTQYFGPGTRLTVL.

This chain uses TRBV5-1 with TRBJ2-3; D may be TRBD1 (6 bases). Trimming shortened V by 4 bases and J by 2 bases, and 17 bases separated the two germline ends. This CDR3 spans 16 amino acids. Germline V CDR1 and CDR2: SGHRS, YFSETQ. The CDR3, as DNA: TGCGCCAGCAGCAACCAGGACAGAAGCCTCACAGATACGCAGTATTTT. Its protein product is CASSNQDRSLTDTQYF.

This clone was counted once. The rearrangement links TRBV7-8 to TRBJ2-1; D might be TRBD2 (6 bases). Trimming took off 3 bases at V and 1 base at J, with 10 bases between the two ends. The CDR3 contains 15 residues. Looked up from germline, CDR1 is SGHVS and CDR2 is FQNEAQ. The CDR3 loop is CASSFGGVSYNEQFF. CDR3 DNA: TGTGCCAGCAGCTTTGGCGGGGTATCCTACAATGAGCAGTTCTTC.

The V call is TRBV28, the J call TRBJ1-1; a possible D gene is TRBD1 (5 bases). Germline CDR1 reads MDHEN; CDR2 reads SYDVKM. V shed 1 base and J shed 1 base, with 10 bases lying between them. The CDR3 is made up of 15 amino acids. CDR3 DNA: TGTGCCAGCAGTTTATATGGGGGGTCGAACACTGAAGCTTTCTTT. Translating gives CASSLYGGSNTEAFF.

The chain employs TRBV18 and TRBJ1-1; no definite D call. In germline, CDR1 is KGHSH, CDR2 LQKENI. The germline V and J ends were trimmed by 4 bases and 1 base, with 10 bases remaining between them. CDR3 length: 14 residues. CDR3 coding DNA: TGTGCCAGCTCACTAACGGGCCAGAACACTGAAGCTTTCTTT. Residues: CASSLTGQNTEAFF.

DNA of the CDR3: TGCGCCAGCAGCTCCTTGATGGACAATGAGCAGTTCTTC. As protein: CASSSLMDNEQFF. V and J are TRBV4-1 and TRBJ2-1; no clear D. CDR1 is MGHRA, CDR2 YSYEKL, per germline. V dropped 5 bases and J dropped 5 bases, with 10 bases sitting between them. The CDR3 totals 13 residues.

This clone was recorded a few times. The V and J genes are TRBV7-8 and TRBJ1-5, with D unresolved. Between the trimmed V and J ends, which lost 1 base and 9 bases, there was a span of 10 bases. This CDR3 is 13 amino acids long. Per the germline V gene, CDR1 is SGHVS and CDR2 is FQNEAQ. For the CDR3, the DNA is TGTGCCAGCAGCTTAGGTCGGGTCTGGCCCCAGCATTTT. Protein: CASSLGRVWPQHF.

The chain has TRBV19 and TRBJ1-4, with TRBD1 matching 7 bases. J gave up 8 bases and V 4 bases, and 13 bases lay outside the gene matches. The germline V gene encodes CDR1 LNHDA and CDR2 SQIVND (reference sequence). The CDR3 spans 16 residues. The CDR3 loop reads CASSTARQGGGEKLFF. Written as DNA, the CDR3 is TGTGCCAGTAGTACCGCTCGACAGGGAGGAGGCGAAAAACTGTTTTTT.

Regarding this clone: Distinct nucleotide sequences in the sample also encode this CDR3. This sequence joins TRBV9 and TRBJ2-2; D gene uncertain. The length of the CDR3 is 14 residues. V was trimmed by 0 bases and J by 0 bases, leaving 3 bases between them. From germline, CDR1 is SGDLS and CDR2 YYNGEE. The CDR3 DNA follows: TGTGCCAGCAGCGTAGTCGCGAACACCGGGGAGCTGTTTTTT. Its protein is CASSVVANTGELFF.

This chain connects TRBV5-1 to TRBJ2-1; D not resolved. The germline V gene encodes CDR1 SGHRS and CDR2 YFSETQ. The CDR3 contains 13 residues. V was cut by 4 bases and J by 0 bases, with 5 bases left in between. The DNA for the CDR3 is TGCGCCAGCAGCGTTGACTCCTACAATGAGCAGTTCTTC. Translation: CASSVDSYNEQFF. Looking up the rest from reference TRBV5-1 and TRBJ2-1 gives the full variable domain: KAGVTQTPRYLIKTRGQQVTLSCSPISGHRSVSWYQQTPGQGLQFLFEYFSETQRNKGNFPGRFSGRQFSNSRSEMNVSTLELGDSALYLCASSVDSYNEQFFGPGTRLTVL.

The rearrangement links TRBV6-2 or TRBV6-3 to TRBJ2-7, with 14 bases identical to TRBD2. There are 17 residues in the CDR3. The V and J ends lost 2 bases and 2 bases, in that order; junction bases with no gene match: 5. In germline, CDR1 is MNHEY, CDR2 SVGEGT. CDR3 coding DNA: TGTGCCAGCAGTTACCCACCGACTAGCGGGAGGGCCTACGAGCAGTACTTC. Translating gives CASSYPPTSGRAYEQYF.

V and J are TRBV3-1 (or the pseudogene TRBV3-2) and TRBJ1-2, with D hard to call. The CDR3 totals 15 residues. V shed 0 bases and J shed 3 bases, with 11 bases lying between them. CDR1 and CDR2 from the germline V gene are LGHDT and YNNKEL (reference sequence). CDR3 DNA: TGTGCCAGCAGCCAAGATCCCCCAGGCTACTATGGCTACACCTTC. Amino acid sequence: CASSQDPPGYYGYTF.

This chain links TRBV7-2 with TRBJ1-6; tentatively, D is TRBD1 (5 bases). The CDR3 has 14 residues. CDR1 and CDR2 from the germline V gene are SGHTA and FQGNSA. The germline V and J ends were trimmed by 4 bases and 6 bases, with 10 bases remaining between them. CDR3 coding DNA: TGTGCCAGCAGCTCACGGGGCATTAATTCACCCCTCCACTTT. It yields the protein CASSSRGINSPLHF.

J is TRBJ1-2 and V is TRBV28; no clear D. The CDR3 contains 13 residues. Germline V CDR1 and CDR2: MDHEN, SYDVKM. The germline V and J ends were trimmed by 2 bases and 2 bases, with 6 bases remaining between them. CDR3: CASSLDLNYGYTF. The CDR3 nucleotides are TGTGCCAGCAGTTTAGATTTGAACTATGGCTACACCTTC.

Concerning this clone itself: Its ends do not fully match the called genes, so a read error is possible. The chain has TRBV18 and TRBJ2-7; 9 bases line up with TRBD1. CDR1 and CDR2 (germline): KGHSH, LQKENI. The CDR3 totals 17 residues. The CDR3, as DNA: TGTACCAGCTCACCGGCATACGGACAGGGGAGCTCCTACGAGCAGTACTTC. Its protein product is CTSSPAYGQGSSYEQYF.

This chain connects TRBV24-1 to TRBJ2-3; 13 bases line up with TRBD2. CDR3 length equals 19 residues. Germline values: CDR1 KGHDR, CDR2 SFDVKD. With V trimmed by 7 bases and J by 0 bases, 12 bases remained unmatched. CDR3 bases: TGTGCCACCAGACCTACACCCGGGACTAGCGGGACCAGCACAGATACGCAGTATTTT. It codes for CATRPTPGTSGTSTDTQYF.

The chain has TRBV27 and TRBJ2-1, with a tentative D call TRBD2 (6 bases). There are 13 residues in the CDR3. Germline values: CDR1 MNHEY, CDR2 SMNVEV (reference sequence). With 2 bases removed from V and 5 bases from J, the gap between germline ends came to 7 bases. This chain's CDR3 is CASSLAGNNEQFF. The CDR3 DNA follows: TGTGCCAGCAGTTTAGCGGGAAACAATGAGCAGTTCTTC.

CDR3 sequence reads: CATSQGELNQPQHF. CDR3 in DNA: TGTGCCACCTCTCAGGGGGAGTTGAATCAGCCCCAGCATTTT. The rearrangement uses TRBV24-1 and TRBJ1-5; 7 bases agree with TRBD1. Trimming at V came to 9 bases and at J to 4 bases, leaving 8 bases not matched to a gene. CDR1 is KGHDR and CDR2 is SFDVKD in the germline V gene. The CDR3 consists of 14 residues.

A word on this clone: Other DNA sequences in the sample encode the same CDR3. The chain recombines TRBV6-2 or TRBV6-3 with TRBJ1-5; D is perhaps TRBD1 (5 bases). Trimming took 2 bases from V and 4 from J, leaving 12 bases between them. The germline V gene encodes CDR1 MNHEY and CDR2 SVGEGT. CDR3 length equals 15 residues. The CDR3 DNA follows: TGTGCCAGCAGTTACGCAGGGAGCGGTAATCAGCCCCAGCATTTT. This encodes CASSYAGSGNQPQHF.

The genes are TRBV29-1 and TRBJ2-3; D is ambiguous. Trimming took off 1 base at V and 5 bases at J, with 10 bases between the two ends. CDR1 is SQVTM and CDR2 is ANQGSEA in the germline V gene. The CDR3 is 13 amino acids. The CDR3 DNA is TGCAGCGTTGAAGTACCCCTAGGAGATACGCAGTATTTT. This codes for CSVEVPLGDTQYF.

The chain combines TRBV6-5 with TRBJ1-2; D is possibly TRBD1 (6 bases). V lost 6 bases and J lost 4, with 15 bases in between. The germline V gene has CDR1 MNHEY and CDR2 SVGAGI. The length of the CDR3 is 14 residues. The DNA of the CDR3 is TGTGCCAGCAGCCTACAGGGAGGTCCCTATGGCTACACCTTC. Protein sequence: CASSLQGGPYGYTF.

The chain joins TRBV7-9 to TRBJ1-2; D remains unclear. Germline V gene sequence: CDR1 SEHNR, CDR2 FQNEAQ (reference sequence). The CDR3 sequence is 14 residues long. V was cut by 5 bases and J by 7 bases, with 17 bases left in between. As DNA, the CDR3 is TGTGCCAGCAGCCTCTCGGTGGGTCCGGGTGGCTACACCTTC. It translates to CASSLSVGPGGYTF.

V usage is TRBV18 and J usage is TRBJ1-1, with 10 bases aligning to TRBD1. CDR3 length: 15 amino acids. The V gene end was trimmed by 6 bases and the J gene end by 4 bases; junction bases not matched to a gene: 8. Per the germline V gene, CDR1 is KGHSH and CDR2 is LQKENI. CDR3: CASSSGTGVITEAFF. For the CDR3, the DNA is TGTGCCAGCTCCTCAGGGACAGGGGTTATCACTGAAGCTTTCTTT.

The V call is TRBV3-1 (or the pseudogene TRBV3-2), the J call TRBJ2-7; the D gene is possibly TRBD2 (6 bases). CDR1 and CDR2 from the germline V gene are LGHDT and YNNKEL (reference sequence). V shed 4 bases and J shed 3 bases, with 10 bases lying between them. The CDR3 length is 13 residues. CDR3 nucleotides: TGTGCCAGCAGCCTAGGGACTCTCTACGAGCAGTACTTC. Translating it yields CASSLGTLYEQYF.